These 7 T cell receptor beta chains were all obtained from the same sample, sequenced in a study of blood T cell repertoires in COVID-19 (TCRdb year 2020). The protocol used for the library was the immunoSEQ multiplex PCR assay. TCRdb stores this immuneACCESS table with in-frame sequences only. Part of the clones is absent; in the studies checked, under half of the shortfall reflects unresolved V genes, and no reason is known for the rest. The sample records about 200,000 clones, about 90% of which are singletons. The ten largest clones represent 0.82% of the sample. The specimen sequenced was peripheral blood. These TCRs come from a man aged 55 to 70 with COVID-19, enrolled during active disease.

The chain combines TRBV28 with TRBJ1-5; D may be TRBD1 (6 bases). Germline V lookup: CDR1 MDHEN, CDR2 SYDVKM. The CDR3 runs 15 residues. V was pared by 5 bases and J by 2 bases, with 13 bases between. The CDR3, as DNA: TGTGCCAGCAGTCTACAGGGAGTCGGCAATCAGCCCCAGCATTTT. Translation gives CASSLQGVGNQPQHF.

The chain uses TRBV6-6 and TRBJ2-1; TRBD1 matches at 11 bases. V was clipped by 5 bases and J by 6 bases; unmatched bases: 9. The V gene's germline CDR1 is MNHNY and CDR2 SVGAGI (reference sequence). The length of the CDR3 is 16 residues. The CDR3 DNA is TGTGCCAGCAGTCCGCCGTCCGGGACAGGGGGCAATGAGCAGTTCTTC. Its protein product is CASSPPSGTGGNEQFF.

Comments on this clone: Compared with germline, one end of the junction differs, possibly owing to a read error. The chain recombines TRBV27 with TRBJ2-7, with D maybe TRBD1 (8 bases). The CDR3 has 13 amino acids. Germline CDR1 MNHEY, CDR2 SMNVEV (reference sequence). CDR3 in DNA: TGTGCCAGCAGTAAGAGCCACTTGGACAGGGAGGGTTTC. It translates to CASSKSHLDREGF.

The rearrangement uses TRBV18 and TRBJ1-1; the match to TRBD1 covers 8 bases. V gave up 2 bases and J gave up 4 bases; unmatched junction bases: 6. The CDR3 loop spans 15 amino acids. Germline V gene sequence: CDR1 KGHSH, CDR2 LQKENI. The CDR3 DNA reads TGTGCCAGCTCACCAGGAACAGGGGGTCGCACTGAAGCTTTCTTT. This sequence encodes CASSPGTGGRTEAFF.

This sequence joins TRBV12-3 or TRBV12-4 and TRBJ1-2; TRBD1 is a possible D gene (6 bases). The CDR3 covers 13 residues. V lost 5 bases and J lost 8, with 15 bases in between. DNA for the CDR3: TGTGCCAGCAGTCCTACAGGGTTGGGCGGCTACACCTTC. As protein: CASSPTGLGGYTF.

The rearrangement uses TRBV7-2 and TRBJ1-4; TRBD1 agrees at 10 bases. The CDR3 contains 16 residues. Germline CDR1 is SGHTA and CDR2 is FQGNSA. V shed 7 bases and J 7 bases; nucleotides not matched to a gene: 12. The CDR3 spells CASTPDRGRGGEKLFF. In DNA form, the CDR3 reads TGTGCCAGCACCCCGGACAGGGGGAGGGGGGGTGAAAAACTGTTTTTT.

This clone is a singleton in its sample. The CDR3 bases are TGCGCCAGCAGCCAAGCGGGGGTCGCGTACGAGCAGTACTTC. Translated, it gives CASSQAGVAYEQYF. The chain has TRBV4-1 and TRBJ2-7; D might be TRBD2 (6 bases). Germline CDR1 and CDR2: MGHRA and YSYEKL. CDR3 size: 14 residues. With 1 base removed from V and 4 bases from J, the gap between germline ends came to 11 bases.